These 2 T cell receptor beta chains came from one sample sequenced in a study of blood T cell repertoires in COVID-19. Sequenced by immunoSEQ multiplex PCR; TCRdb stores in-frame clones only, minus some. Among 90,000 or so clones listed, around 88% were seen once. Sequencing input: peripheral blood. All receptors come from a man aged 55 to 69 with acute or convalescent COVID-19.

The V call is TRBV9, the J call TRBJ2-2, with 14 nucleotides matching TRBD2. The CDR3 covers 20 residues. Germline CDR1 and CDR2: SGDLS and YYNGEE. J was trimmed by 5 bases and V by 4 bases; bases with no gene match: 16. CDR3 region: CASSHPPGLAGVGRTGELFF. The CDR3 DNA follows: TGTGCCAGCAGCCATCCACCGGGACTAGCGGGAGTTGGCCGTACCGGGGAGCTGTTTTTT.

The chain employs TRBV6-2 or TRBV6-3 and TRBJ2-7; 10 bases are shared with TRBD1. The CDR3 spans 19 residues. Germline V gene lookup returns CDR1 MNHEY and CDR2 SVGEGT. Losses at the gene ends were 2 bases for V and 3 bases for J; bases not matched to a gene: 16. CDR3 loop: CASSYHHFRVGQGNYEQYF. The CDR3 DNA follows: TGTGCCAGCAGTTACCACCATTTTAGGGTGGGACAGGGGAACTACGAGCAGTACTTC.